Here is one TCR beta chain with its context. Using immunoSEQ multiplex PCR, the repertoire was profiled, and TCRdb retains in-frame clones only, with some absent. The profile shows 9,500 to 10,000 clones, 75% to 85% of them singletons. The data were taken from a study of tumor T cells in aggressive B-cell lymphoma. Losses at the gene ends were 8 bases for V and 7 bases for J; bases not matched to a gene: 6. Germline-derived CDR1 and CDR2 are SNHLY and FYNNEI. CDR3 size: 14 residues. The sequenced sample was tumor tissue. The V gene is TRBV2, the J gene TRBJ1-4; 11 bases align to TRBD1. The TCR comes from an adult with diffuse large B cell lymphoma. The CDR3 DNA reads as TGTGCCAGCGATTGGGACAGGGGGGCTGAAAAACTGTTTTTT. Protein: CASDWDRGAEKLFF. Together with reference TRBV2 and TRBJ1-4, the CDR3 gives the full variable domain: EPEVTQTPSHQVTQMGQEVILRCVPISNHLYFYWYRQILGQKVEFLVSFYNNEISEKSEIFDDQFSVERPDGSNFTLKIRSTKLEDSAMYFCASDWDRGAEKLFFGSGTQLSVL.